This paragraph reports one TCR beta chain. This entry belongs to a study of CD8+ T cells in alopecia areata. Treatment described: oral pan-JAK inhibitor, 5-10 mg twice daily. Following extraction, RNA underwent reverse transcription to cDNA, which served as the sequencing template. Using immunoSEQ multiplex PCR, the repertoire was profiled, and TCRdb retains in-frame clones only, with some absent. Among nearly 95,000 clones listed, around 71% were seen once. This TCR derives from a human donor with alopecia areata. The sequencing used CD8+ T cells sorted from blood, collected at approximately week 45, from a patient treated with tofacitinib.

In DNA form, the CDR3 reads TGCGCCAGCAGCCAAGGTAGCGGCGCCTATGGCTACACCTTC. It yields the protein CASSQGSGAYGYTF. The J gene is TRBJ1-2, the V gene TRBV4-3; D remains unclear. V shed 1 base and J shed 4 bases, with 10 bases lying between them. CDR3 length equals 14 residues. Germline lookup yields CDR1 LGHNA and CDR2 YSLEER.